Below are 27 T cell receptor beta chains sequenced from a single sample in a study of T cell responses to AZD1222 COVID-19 vaccine. Data came from immunoSEQ multiplex PCR; TCRdb stores just in-frame clones and leaves some out. Seen here are 170,000 or so clones, around 92% observed once, and the top ten hold around 0.9%. Specimen: peripheral blood, collected on day 0 of AZD1222 vaccination. The receptors here all came from an adult in good health.

The chain has TRBV6-5 and TRBJ1-6; 7 positions match TRBD1. V lost 5 bases to trimming and J lost 10 bases; unmatched junction nucleotides: 5. This CDR3 is built from 13 residues. The V gene's germline CDR1 is MNHEY and CDR2 SVGAGI. CDR3 bases: TGTGCCAGCAGTCTTCAGGGGGAATCACCCCTCCACTTT. This gives the protein CASSLQGESPLHF.

The V and J genes are TRBV9 and TRBJ1-2; D is uncertain. V was shortened by 0 bases and J by 7 bases, with 16 bases between the two germline ends. Per the germline V gene, CDR1 is SGDLS and CDR2 is YYNGEE. The CDR3 runs to 15 residues. The CDR3 protein is CASSVVRTGIFGYTF. CDR3 bases: TGTGCCAGCAGCGTAGTAAGAACTGGGATCTTTGGCTACACCTTC.

J is TRBJ2-5 and V is TRBV11-3; D gene ambiguous. The germline gives CDR1 SGHNT, CDR2 YENEEA. The germline V and J ends were trimmed by 5 bases and 3 bases, with 10 bases remaining between them. CDR3 length: 13 amino acids. The CDR3 DNA reads as TGTGCCAGCAGCGAAAGAGAGAAAGAGACCCAGTACTTC. Amino acids: CASSEREKETQYF.

In DNA form, the CDR3 reads TGTGCCAGCAGCTTAGCGTGGTGGGCCATGGAGACCCAGTACTTC. Its protein is CASSLAWWAMETQYF. The chain links TRBV7-2 to TRBJ2-5; D remains ambiguous. Trimming pared 0 bases from V and 5 bases from J, leaving 13 bases between. The length of the CDR3 is 15 residues. Per the germline V gene, CDR1 is SGHTA and CDR2 is FQGNSA.

In its sample, this clone was seen a few times. This rearrangement joins TRBV11-2 to TRBJ2-1; D may be TRBD2 (5 bases). The CDR3 is 12 amino acids. V lost 5 bases to trimming and J lost 9 bases, with 11 bases between them. The germline V gene encodes CDR1 SGHAT and CDR2 FQNNGV. The CDR3 sequence is CASSPEELEQFF. The CDR3 DNA reads as TGTGCCAGCAGCCCGGAGGAACTTGAGCAGTTCTTC.

The chain couples TRBV10-1 to TRBJ2-3; a weak D match, TRBD1 (6 bases). The germline V and J ends were trimmed by 7 bases and 3 bases, with 20 bases remaining between them. CDR1 is WNHNN, CDR2 SYGVQD, per germline (reference sequence). The CDR3 has 16 residues. Written as DNA, the CDR3 is TGCGCCAGCAATTTGACAGGCCCTACCCGGACAGATACGCAGTATTTT. It codes for CASNLTGPTRTDTQYF.

The rearrangement links TRBV5-1 to TRBJ1-3; TRBD1 is a possible D gene (5 bases). The CDR3 consists of 17 residues. V gave up 1 base and J gave up 0 bases, with 14 bases separating them. The germline V gene has CDR1 SGHRS and CDR2 YFSETQ. The chain's CDR3 is CASSLNRGYDSGNTIYF. CDR3 DNA: TGCGCCAGCAGCTTGAATAGGGGATACGACTCTGGAAACACCATATATTTT.

The V and J genes are TRBV3-1 (or the pseudogene TRBV3-2) and TRBJ1-4, with TRBD1 identical over 8 bases. Trimming took 6 bases from V and 8 from J; bases not matched to a gene: 14. Germline V CDR1 and CDR2: LGHDT, YNNKEL (reference sequence). CDR3 length: 16 amino acids. CDR3 DNA sequence: TGTGCCAGCAGTGGAGAGGCAGGGGGCGCCGGAGAAAAACTGTTTTTT. This gives the protein CASSGEAGGAGEKLFF.

This clone was seen a few times. The CDR3 protein is CASSSQGALNEKLFF. The CDR3 DNA reads TGCGCCAGCAGCTCCCAGGGGGCGCTTAATGAAAAACTGTTTTTT. The rearrangement uses TRBV5-1 and TRBJ1-4; 8 nucleotides line up with TRBD1. CDR3 size: 15 residues. V shed 3 bases and J 4 bases; nucleotides not matched to a gene: 5. CDR1 and CDR2 (germline): SGHRS, YFSETQ. The entire variable domain, with the rest obtained from reference TRBV5-1 and TRBJ1-4, is as follows: KAGVTQTPRYLIKTRGQQVTLSCSPISGHRSVSWYQQTPGQGLQFLFEYFSETQRNKGNFPGRFSGRQFSNSRSEMNVSTLELGDSALYLCASSSQGALNEKLFFGSGTQLSVL.

The chain links TRBV11-2 to TRBJ2-3; 8 bases are a match to TRBD2. This CDR3 contains 13 residues. V trimming: 5 bases; J trimming: 5 bases; junction bases outside the gene matches: 3. Germline CDR1 is SGHAT and CDR2 is FQNNGV. The CDR3 DNA is TGTGCCAGCAGCAACGGGGGGGGAGATACGCAGTATTTT. Protein product: CASSNGGGDTQYF.

This chain connects TRBV7-9 to TRBJ1-1; D remains unclear. V was trimmed by 5 bases and J by 1 base, leaving 11 bases between them. Germline V lookup: CDR1 SEHNR, CDR2 FQNEAQ (reference sequence). This CDR3 comprises 14 residues. In nucleotides, the CDR3 is TGTGCCAGCAGCCCCCGCGATTGGAACACTGAAGCTTTCTTT. This encodes CASSPRDWNTEAFF.

As to this clone: Additional DNA sequences in this sample encode the identical CDR3. This chain links TRBV5-1 with TRBJ2-7, with no clear D. The CDR3 has 11 amino acids. CDR1 is SGHRS, CDR2 YFSETQ, per germline. V dropped 3 bases and J dropped 2 bases, with 3 bases sitting between them. The CDR3 is CASSSTYEQYF. The DNA for the CDR3 is TGCGCCAGCAGCTCTACCTACGAGCAGTACTTC.

The V and J genes are TRBV28 and TRBJ2-7, with 7 bases aligning to TRBD2. With V trimmed by 6 bases and J by 2 bases, 7 bases remained unmatched. This CDR3 has 14 amino acids. Germline V gene lookup returns CDR1 MDHEN and CDR2 SYDVKM. DNA of the CDR3: TGTGCCAGCAGCTTCTCGGGGGGTGCCTACGAGCAGTACTTC. This gives the protein CASSFSGGAYEQYF.

This chain uses TRBV2 with TRBJ1-1; unclear D gene. From germline, CDR1 is SNHLY and CDR2 FYNNEI. V shed 5 bases and J shed 9 bases, with 10 bases lying between them. The CDR3 spans 11 residues. CDR3 loop: CASSLMNQAFF. DNA for the CDR3: TGTGCCAGCAGTCTTATGAATCAAGCTTTCTTT. Together with reference TRBV2 and TRBJ1-1, the CDR3 gives the full variable domain: EPEVTQTPSHQVTQMGQEVILRCVPISNHLYFYWYRQILGQKVEFLVSFYNNEISEKSEIFDDQFSVERPDGSNFTLKIRSTKLEDSAMYFCASSLMNQAFFGQGTRLTVV.

This chain links TRBV5-1 with TRBJ1-1; 7 bases match TRBD1. Losses at the gene ends were 0 bases for V and 0 bases for J; bases not matched to a gene: 8. CDR3 length: 17 residues. Germline V gene data show CDR1 as SGHRS and CDR2 as YFSETQ. The DNA for the CDR3 is TGCGCCAGCAGCTTGGGACAGGGAGTTGTCTTGAACACTGAAGCTTTCTTT. This sequence encodes CASSLGQGVVLNTEAFF.

The rearrangement uses TRBV10-2 and TRBJ1-1; D is unresolved. The V gene lost 3 bases and the J gene lost 6 bases, with 11 bases spanning the gap. This CDR3 spans 13 amino acids. The V gene's germline CDR1 is WSHSY and CDR2 SAAADI. CDR3 loop: CASSDPEPPEAFF. CDR3 coding DNA: TGCGCCAGCAGTGACCCTGAGCCTCCTGAAGCTTTCTTT.

This chain uses TRBV5-1 with TRBJ1-1, with unresolved D. This CDR3 has 15 amino acids. Germline assignment: CDR1 SGHRS and CDR2 YFSETQ. Trimming removed 1 base from V and 5 bases from J, with 15 bases in between. Here the CDR3 reads CASSLLGFLMTEAFF. The CDR3 nucleotides read TGCGCCAGCAGCTTGCTCGGGTTTTTGATGACTGAAGCTTTCTTT.

The V and J genes are TRBV11-2 and TRBJ1-1; a possible D gene is TRBD1 (5 bases). The CDR3 is 13 amino acids. Germline CDR1 SGHAT, CDR2 FQNNGV. The germline V and J ends were trimmed by 3 bases and 4 bases, with 9 bases remaining between them. The CDR3 loop reads CASSFRVGTEAFF. CDR3 bases: TGTGCCAGCAGCTTCAGGGTAGGCACTGAAGCTTTCTTT. The complete variable domain, with remaining parts taken from reference TRBV11-2 and TRBJ1-1, reads EAGVAQSPRYKIIEKRQSVAFWCNPISGHATLYWYQQILGQGPKLLIQFQNNGVVDDSQLPKDRFSAERLKGVDSTLKIQPAKLEDSAVYLCASSFRVGTEAFFGQGTRLTVV.

V usage is TRBV12-3 or TRBV12-4 and J usage is TRBJ1-5; D uncertain. Trimming took 2 bases from V and 2 from J, leaving 4 bases between them. This CDR3 has 13 residues. The CDR3 DNA is TGTGCCAGCAGTTTAAGTGGCAATCAGCCCCAGCATTTT. Its translation is CASSLSGNQPQHF.

V is TRBV5-6 and J is TRBJ1-2; D is uncertain. V shed 0 bases and J shed 12 bases, with 12 bases lying between them. In germline, CDR1 is SGHDT, CDR2 YYEEEE. This CDR3 is 12 amino acids long. For the CDR3, the DNA is TGTGCCAGCAGCTTGGGTCAGGAGCTGGACACCTTC. The encoded protein is CASSLGQELDTF.

The CDR3 sequence: CASSPRSDSGANVLTF. In nucleotides, the CDR3 is TGCGCCAGCAGCCCCAGATCAGACTCTGGGGCCAACGTCCTGACTTTC. This chain links TRBV5-1 with TRBJ2-6; D call uncertain. From germline, CDR1 is SGHRS and CDR2 YFSETQ. This CDR3 comprises 16 residues. Deletions cut 4 bases from V and 0 bases from J, with 11 bases between.

This clone was observed once. The chain carries TRBV6-2 or TRBV6-3 and TRBJ2-7; 10 bases are a match to TRBD2. The length of the CDR3 is 15 residues. Germline trimming cut 1 base from V and 0 bases from J; bases unmatched to any gene: 0. The germline CDR1 and CDR2 sequences are MNHEY and SVGEGT. The CDR3 sequence is CASSYLAGGSYEQYF. In nucleotides, the CDR3 is TGTGCCAGCAGTTACTTAGCGGGGGGCTCCTACGAGCAGTACTTC.

V gene TRBV5-1 combines with J gene TRBJ2-5; D possibly corresponds to TRBD2 (6 bases). This CDR3 contains 15 residues. Trimming took 5 bases from V and 3 from J, leaving 17 bases between them. CDR1 SGHRS and CDR2 YFSETQ come from the germline V gene. The CDR3: CASSSAGSGEETQYF. The DNA of the CDR3 is TGCGCCAGCAGTAGTGCGGGGAGTGGAGAAGAGACCCAGTACTTC. Looking up the rest from reference TRBV5-1 and TRBJ2-5 gives the full variable domain: KAGVTQTPRYLIKTRGQQVTLSCSPISGHRSVSWYQQTPGQGLQFLFEYFSETQRNKGNFPGRFSGRQFSNSRSEMNVSTLELGDSALYLCASSSAGSGEETQYFGPGTRLLVL.

The CDR3 DNA reads TGTGCCTGGAATCTAGCGGGTAGCACAGATACGCAGTATTTT. Its protein product is CAWNLAGSTDTQYF. V gene TRBV30 combines with J gene TRBJ2-3; 8 bases line up with TRBD2. The J segment lost 0 bases and the V segment lost 4 bases, leaving 3 bases of the junction unmatched. CDR3 length equals 14 residues. Germline V gene sequence: CDR1 GTSNPN, CDR2 SVGIG (reference sequence).

The chain combines TRBV28 with TRBJ1-2; D uncertain. V was trimmed by 7 bases and J by 3 bases, leaving 9 bases between them. This CDR3 has 12 residues. Looked up from germline, CDR1 is MDHEN and CDR2 is SYDVKM. The CDR3 sequence: CASMGEYYGYTF. The DNA of the CDR3 is TGTGCCAGCATGGGAGAATACTATGGCTACACCTTC.

The CDR3, as DNA: TGTGCAAGTCGCTTAGCCCTGAACACTGAAGCTTTCTTT. It encodes CASRLALNTEAFF. The genes are TRBV12-2 and TRBJ1-1. TRBV12-2 is a known pseudogene. The CDR3 length is 13 residues.

The rearrangement joins TRBV4-3 to TRBJ2-2; tentatively, D is TRBD1 (8 bases). Germline V lookup: CDR1 LGHNA, CDR2 YSLEER. With 2 bases removed from V and 5 bases from J, the gap between germline ends came to 12 bases. The CDR3 length is 15 residues. The CDR3 sequence: CASSQTGGGTGELFF. The CDR3 region has the DNA TGCGCCAGCAGCCAAACAGGGGGGGGTACCGGGGAGCTGTTTTTT.